The TCR beta chain under discussion was sequenced for a study of post-analysis software for immune sequencing data. Regarding this clonotype: Its target is not known.

Study results and limitations: TRBV5-6, TRBV5-1 and TRBV20-1 belonged to a set of roughly five TRBV segments that were more frequent in patients than controls. The normalized Chao1 diversity of multiple sclerosis patients was significantly lower than that of controls.

Sequencing libraries made from TCR beta cDNA carried unique molecular identifiers. The T cell input of about 0.85 to 10 million gave roughly 500,000 cDNA molecules. TCRdb analysed the PCR reads with MiXCR anew, one entry per CDR3 protein. The data show more than 450,000 distinct CDR3 sequences, 44% seen once. CDR1 and CDR2 (germline): MGHRA, YSYEKL. The CDR3 sequence is 15 residues long. The chain has TRBV4-1 and TRBJ2-4, with D maybe TRBD1 (6 bases). The J call could be wrong; TRBJ2-7 is a better fit for the DNA end. The receptor was derived from a girl aged 10-17 years with multiple sclerosis. Input material: blood. CDR3 in amino acids: CASSQEQGTDYEQYF. For the CDR3, the DNA is TGCGCCAGCAGCCAAGAGCAGGGGACCGATTACGAGCAGTACTTC.